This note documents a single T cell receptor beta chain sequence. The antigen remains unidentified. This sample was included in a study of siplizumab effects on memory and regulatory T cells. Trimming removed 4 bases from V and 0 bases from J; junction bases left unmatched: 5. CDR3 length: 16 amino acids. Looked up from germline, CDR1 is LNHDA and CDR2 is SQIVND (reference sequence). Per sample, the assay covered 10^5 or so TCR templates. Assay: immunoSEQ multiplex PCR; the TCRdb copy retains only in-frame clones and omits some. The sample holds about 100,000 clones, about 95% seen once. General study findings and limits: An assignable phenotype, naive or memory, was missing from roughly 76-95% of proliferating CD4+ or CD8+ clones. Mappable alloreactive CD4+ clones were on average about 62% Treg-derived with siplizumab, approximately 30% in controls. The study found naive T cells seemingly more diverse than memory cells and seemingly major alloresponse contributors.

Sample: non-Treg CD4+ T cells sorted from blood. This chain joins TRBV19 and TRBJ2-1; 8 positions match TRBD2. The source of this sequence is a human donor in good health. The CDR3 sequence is CASSSIAGISYNEQFF. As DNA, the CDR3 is TGTGCCAGTAGTAGCATAGCGGGAATCTCCTACAATGAGCAGTTCTTC.